This T cell receptor beta chain was captured by sequencing in a study of regulatory T cells in long-lasting Graves disease. Sequencing libraries for TCR beta were prepared with iRepertoire HTBI primers and Arm-PCR of CDR3 regions. Via MiXCR, TCRdb re-called the multiplex PCR reads, giving one row per CDR3 protein. The repertoire includes more than 400,000 distinct CDR3 sequences, 15% to 20% of them detected once, and approximately 12% sits in the top ten. Sample time point: newly diagnosed GD, antithyroid drugs for less than 3 months. RNA from PBMCs was the source of the TCR library. J lost 5 bases, V lost 5 bases, and 7 bases had no gene match. The CDR3 has 15 residues. Per the germline V gene, CDR1 is LNHDA and CDR2 is SQIVND (reference sequence). This clonotype has ten or more counts. This sample also belongs to another study, concerning T cells in Graves' hyperthyroidism and ophthalmopathy.

This chain links TRBV19 with TRBJ2-1; TRBD2 aligns across 9 bases. The sequence came from a man aged 40-50 years with Graves disease. The specimen comprised peripheral blood mononuclear cells (PBMCs), sampled at new diagnosis, from a patient treated with antithyroid drugs. The CDR3 reads CASSPAVAGDNEQFF. DNA of the CDR3: TGTGCCAGTAGTCCCGCGGTAGCGGGAGACAATGAGCAGTTCTTC.